These 21 T cell receptor beta chains were sequenced from one sample in a study of T cells expressing NK-cell markers. For each CDR3 protein, TCRdb gives one entry from its re-call of the 5' RACE reads, without DNA. This sample's table has 350,000 to 400,000 distinct CDR3 sequences. The material sequenced was blood T cells: a sorted CD56 or NKG2C T cell subset, CD4+ or CD8+ T cells, or bulk PBMC T cells (not recorded which). The receptor source for this set is a woman between 45 and 60 years old in good health.

J is TRBJ2-3 and V is TRBV24-1; TCRdb outputs TRBD1, but without DNA this stays unchecked. There are 14 residues in the CDR3. From germline, CDR1 is KGHDR and CDR2 SFDVKD. This CDR3 is CATSDPRGLDTQYF.

This sequence joins TRBV28 and TRBJ2-2; no DNA is available, so the TRBD1 call from TCRdb remains unchecked. The germline CDR1 and CDR2 sequences are MDHEN and SYDVKM. CDR3 length: 15 amino acids. CDR3 residues: CASSPPGQGGGELFF. The complete variable domain, with remaining parts taken from reference TRBV28 and TRBJ2-2, reads DVKVTQSSRYLVKRTGEKVFLECVQDMDHENMFWYRQDPGLGLRLIYFSYDVKMKEKGDIPEGYSVSREKKERFSLILESASTNQTSMYLCASSPPGQGGGELFFGEGSRLTVL.

The chain couples TRBV11-3 to TRBJ2-1; the D call from TCRdb, TRBD2, cannot be confirmed without DNA. Germline V gene data show CDR1 as SGHNT and CDR2 as YENEEA. The CDR3 is made up of 16 amino acids. The chain's CDR3 is CASSIGLAVSYNEQFF.

The genes are TRBV5-1 and TRBJ2-3; there is no DNA to check the TCRdb D call of TRBD1. Germline assignment: CDR1 SGHRS and CDR2 YFSETQ. The CDR3 runs to 16 residues. CDR3 sequence: CASSLEGTYGTDTQYF.

The chain links TRBV10-2 to TRBJ2-1; no DNA is available, so the TRBD1 call from TCRdb remains unchecked. Germline assignment: CDR1 WSHSY and CDR2 SAAADI. The CDR3 consists of 15 residues. The CDR3 region is CASSDFAKRGPEQFF.

V gene TRBV20-1 combines with J gene TRBJ2-5; checking the TCRdb D call of TRBD2 is not possible without DNA. Germline CDR1 DFQATT, CDR2 SNEGSKA (reference sequence). There are 15 residues in the CDR3. The CDR3 is CSARLAGGLGETQYF.

The rearrangement links TRBV20-1 to TRBJ2-1; absent DNA, TCRdb's TRBD2 call cannot be checked. Germline V gives CDR1 DFQATT, CDR2 SNEGSKA (reference sequence). CDR3 size: 13 residues. The CDR3 loop reads CSARREVYNEQFF.

The CDR3 region is CASSQDRVLYEQYF. The V gene is TRBV4-1, the J gene TRBJ2-7; the D call of TRBD2 rests on TCRdb alone, since no DNA is present to check it. The CDR3 length is 14 residues. CDR1 and CDR2 (germline): MGHRA, YSYEKL.

The V gene is TRBV4-1, the J gene TRBJ2-7; the D gene TCRdb calls, TRBD1, cannot be checked with no DNA. Germline V CDR1 and CDR2: MGHRA, YSYEKL. The CDR3 totals 16 residues. Here the CDR3 reads CASSQQGRPPLYEQYF.

The V gene is TRBV24-1, the J gene TRBJ2-3; TCRdb names TRBD1, which stays unverified in the absence of DNA. The CDR3 spans 17 residues. Germline CDR1 reads KGHDR; CDR2 reads SFDVKD. CDR3 loop: CATSEIGGGMHTDTQYF.

V gene TRBV9 combines with J gene TRBJ2-1; the D call of TRBD2 rests on TCRdb alone, since no DNA is present to check it. Looked up from germline, CDR1 is SGDLS and CDR2 is YYNGEE. The CDR3 loop spans 16 amino acids. CDR3: CASSAKQLANYNEQFF.

J is TRBJ2-5 and V is TRBV7-3. This CDR3 contains 15 residues. Germline V gene sequence: CDR1 SGHTA, CDR2 FQGTGA. The CDR3 loop is CASSLTYGDQETQYF.

V gene TRBV11-2 combines with J gene TRBJ2-1. The CDR3 consists of 12 residues. The germline V gene has CDR1 SGHAT and CDR2 FQNNGV. CDR3 protein: CASSLGYAEQFF. Drawing the rest from reference TRBV11-2 and TRBJ2-1, the complete variable domain is EAGVAQSPRYKIIEKRQSVAFWCNPISGHATLYWYQQILGQGPKLLIQFQNNGVVDDSQLPKDRFSAERLKGVDSTLKIQPAKLEDSAVYLCASSLGYAEQFFGPGTRLTVL.

This chain joins TRBV24-1 and TRBJ2-2; checking the TCRdb D call of TRBD1 is not possible without DNA. The CDR3 has 16 residues. The germline V gene encodes CDR1 KGHDR and CDR2 SFDVKD. The CDR3 here is CATGDNRGANTGELFF.

The V call is TRBV6-6, the J call TRBJ2-3. This CDR3 has 16 amino acids. Germline assignment: CDR1 MNHNY and CDR2 SVGAGI (reference sequence). The CDR3 here is CASSYMAGRGTDTQYF.

This rearrangement joins TRBV5-1 to TRBJ2-3; TCRdb lists TRBD1, though no DNA is available to test this call. The CDR3 is 14 amino acids. Per germline, CDR1 SGHRS and CDR2 YFSETQ. The CDR3 loop reads CASSSRQVTDTQYF.

The chain has TRBV12-3 or TRBV12-4 and TRBJ1-6; TCRdb selects TRBD1, and the lack of DNA leaves this call unchecked. The CDR3 sequence is 13 residues long. CDR3 residues: CASSAGVGSPLHF.

The CDR3 reads CTGGGSYETQYF. The chain joins TRBV29-1 to TRBJ2-5; there is no DNA to check the TCRdb D call of TRBD1. Germline V gene lookup returns CDR1 SQVTM and CDR2 ANQGSEA. The CDR3 spans 12 residues.

V and J are TRBV12-3 or TRBV12-4 and TRBJ2-3; TCRdb indicates TRBD1, and absent DNA this call remains unverified. CDR3 size: 15 residues. The CDR3 sequence: CASSKYKPPADTQYF.

The chain links TRBV5-1 to TRBJ2-7; TCRdb calls TRBD1, which cannot be checked without DNA. Germline CDR1 SGHRS, CDR2 YFSETQ. The CDR3 runs 16 residues. The CDR3 reads CASSLEGQGAFYEQYF.

The J gene is TRBJ2-5, the V gene TRBV5-1. The CDR3 covers 16 residues. The germline CDR1 and CDR2 sequences are SGHRS and YFSETQ. The CDR3 spells CASSLAMGTVGETQYF.